These 13 T cell receptor beta chains were all obtained from the same sample, sequenced in a study of identical twins. Each CDR3 protein gets one entry after TCRdb re-called the 5' RACE reads with MiXCR. The data show 450,000 or so distinct CDR3 sequences, less than 20% seen once. The specimen sequenced was naive T cells sorted from blood. Receptors originate from a man aged 50-59 years in good health.

In its sample, this clonotype was seen a few times. V gene TRBV6-1 combines with J gene TRBJ2-1; D is perhaps TRBD2 (6 bases). This CDR3 is built from 13 residues. Germline CDR1 and CDR2: MNHNS and SASEGT. Trimming cost V 8 bases and J 7 bases, with 15 bases left between them. In DNA form, the CDR3 reads TGTGCCAGCTTCGGGGCGGGAATTAATGAGCAGTTCTTC. It encodes CASFGAGINEQFF.

The chain combines TRBV10-3 with TRBJ2-3; D unclear. This CDR3 spans 12 amino acids. CDR1 and CDR2 from the germline V gene are ENHRY and SYGVKD. Trimming removed 3 bases at V and 12 bases at J, with 13 bases between. In nucleotides, the CDR3 is TGTGCCATCAGTGATAACGCCGGCTCCCAGTATTTT. It yields the protein CAISDNAGSQYF.

Many counts were recorded for this clonotype. The rearrangement joins TRBV3-1 to TRBJ2-1; 10 nucleotides align to TRBD1. Germline-derived CDR1 and CDR2 are LGHDT and YNNKEL (reference sequence). V was clipped by 0 bases and J by 8 bases; unmatched bases: 4. The CDR3 has 15 amino acids. In DNA, the CDR3 is TGTGCCAGCAGCCAAGAAGACAGGGGGCTGGATGAGCAGTTCTTC. Protein product: CASSQEDRGLDEQFF.

This clonotype was counted once. The chain recombines TRBV15 with TRBJ2-7; 12 nucleotides match TRBD2. Per the germline V gene, CDR1 is LNHNV and CDR2 is YYDKDF (reference sequence). Unmatched junction bases numbered 8, after V lost 0 bases and J lost 5 bases. CDR3 length: 17 residues. CDR3 coding DNA: TGTGCCACCAGCAGAGATCTCCGGACTAGCGGGGCCCACGAGCAGTACTTC. It specifies CATSRDLRTSGAHEQYF.

This clonotype has a count of ten or more. The chain links TRBV5-1 to TRBJ2-1; D remains ambiguous. CDR3 length: 13 residues. CDR1 SGHRS and CDR2 YFSETQ come from the germline V gene. Between the trimmed V and J ends, which lost 5 bases and 7 bases, there was a span of 13 bases. Written as DNA, the CDR3 is TGCGCCAGCAGTGGGTTTGTGGAGAATGAGCAGTTCTTC. Translation gives CASSGFVENEQFF.

This clonotype has more than one count but fewer than ten. This rearrangement joins TRBV20-1 to TRBJ2-7; D is perhaps TRBD1 (6 bases). The CDR3 consists of 13 residues. V lost 2 bases to trimming and J lost 6 bases, with 14 bases between them. CDR1 and CDR2 from the germline V gene are DFQATT and SNEGSKA (reference sequence). The CDR3 is CSARMGQGGEQYF. The CDR3 nucleotides are TGCAGTGCTAGAATGGGACAAGGAGGCGAGCAGTACTTC.

Only a few counts were recorded for this clonotype. The genes are TRBV20-1 and TRBJ2-4; D uncertain. The germline gives CDR1 DFQATT, CDR2 SNEGSKA (reference sequence). V lost 5 bases, J lost 1 base, and 6 bases lay in between. This CDR3 contains 12 residues. The CDR3 here is CSASRAKNIQYF. For the CDR3, the DNA is TGCAGTGCTTCCCGGGCCAAAAACATTCAGTACTTC.

This clonotype was counted a few times. This chain joins TRBV7-9 and TRBJ1-4, with D tentatively TRBD1 (5 bases). Germline V gives CDR1 SEHNR, CDR2 FQNEAQ (reference sequence). This CDR3 is built from 14 residues. The germline V and J ends were trimmed by 7 bases and 0 bases, with 9 bases remaining between them. CDR3 residues: CASTWGTTNEKLFF. CDR3 bases: TGTGCCAGCACCTGGGGGACAACTAATGAAAAACTGTTTTTT.

Notes on this clonotype: A much more abundant neighbour one base away suggests this may be a read error. The genes are TRBV20-1 and TRBJ1-2; D not certain. Germline V gene lookup returns CDR1 DFQATT and CDR2 SNEGSKA (reference sequence). The CDR3 covers 12 residues. CDR3 sequence reads: CSARGLNYGYPF. The DNA for the CDR3 is TGCAGTGCTAGAGGCCTTAACTATGGCTACCCCTTC.

The chain combines TRBV14 with TRBJ2-1, with TRBD2 as a possible D gene (5 bases). The CDR3 is made up of 15 amino acids. The V end lost 1 base, the J end lost 8 bases, and 15 bases lay between the germline ends. CDR1 is SGHDN, CDR2 FVKESK, per germline. This CDR3 reads CASSQVLLADHEQFF. For the CDR3, the DNA is TGTGCCAGCAGCCAAGTACTGCTAGCTGACCATGAGCAGTTCTTC.

This clonotype appeared a few times. The chain has TRBV6-5 and TRBJ2-1; D ambiguous. CDR3 length: 15 residues. Trimming took off 6 bases at V and 4 bases at J, with 16 bases between the two ends. The germline CDR1 and CDR2 sequences are MNHEY and SVGAGI. The CDR3 protein is CASSSSTTVYNEQFF. CDR3 DNA sequence: TGTGCCAGCAGCTCCTCGACGACGGTATACAATGAGCAGTTCTTC.

V is TRBV7-3 and J is TRBJ2-5; D perhaps matches TRBD2 (5 bases). The germline V and J ends were trimmed by 5 bases and 5 bases, with 15 bases remaining between them. Germline CDR1 and CDR2: SGHTA and FQGTGA. This CDR3 contains 14 residues. CDR3 DNA sequence: TGTGCCAGCAGCACTGCGGGTCTGGGCGAGACCCAGTACTTC. Amino acid sequence: CASSTAGLGETQYF.

The chain combines TRBV20-1 with TRBJ2-1; 7 nucleotides line up with TRBD2. CDR1 and CDR2 from the germline V gene are DFQATT and SNEGSKA (reference sequence). Trimming cost V 0 bases and J 7 bases; bases outside gene matches: 12. The CDR3 sequence is 16 residues long. CDR3 region: CSARDLGEGRWNEQFF. The CDR3 DNA reads TGCAGTGCTAGAGATTTGGGGGAGGGCCGTTGGAATGAGCAGTTCTTC.